Below, 6 T cell receptor beta chains from the same sample are listed, as sequenced in a study of T cell responses to AZD1222 COVID-19 vaccine. Assay used: immunoSEQ multiplex PCR; TCRdb lists only in-frame clones, some missing. The sample has 100,000 to 150,000 clones; under 95% are singletons. Sequenced material: peripheral blood, taken 28 days after the second AZD1222 dose. The source of these receptors is an adult who received the AZD1222 COVID-19 vaccine.

The rearrangement joins TRBV28 to TRBJ1-6; D is ambiguous. This CDR3 contains 14 residues. Looked up from germline, CDR1 is MDHEN and CDR2 is SYDVKM. Trimming removed 2 bases from V and 6 bases from J, with 8 bases in between. The CDR3 reads CASSLLEGNSPLHF. CDR3 sequence (DNA): TGTGCCAGCAGTTTACTCGAGGGTAATTCACCCCTCCACTTT.

This clone showed up just a few times. The genes are TRBV3-1 (or the pseudogene TRBV3-2) and TRBJ2-3; D unresolved. Germline CDR1 LGHDT, CDR2 YNNKEL (reference sequence). The V end was cut by 5 bases, the J end by 0 bases, with 6 bases between. This CDR3 comprises 13 residues. The CDR3 DNA reads TGTGCCAGCAGCGTAAGGAGCACAGATACGCAGTATTTT. Protein sequence: CASSVRSTDTQYF.

The V gene is TRBV27, the J gene TRBJ1-1; perhaps TRBD1 as D (5 bases). V lost 5 bases, J lost 1 base, and 20 bases lay in between. Germline assignment: CDR1 MNHEY and CDR2 SMNVEV (reference sequence). CDR3 length: 17 residues. The CDR3 loop is CASSPSLAGRRNTEAFF. The CDR3, as DNA: TGTGCCAGCAGTCCGTCTCTGGCAGGGCGACGGAACACTGAAGCTTTCTTT.

The rearrangement uses TRBV5-1 and TRBJ2-1; 9 positions match TRBD2. The CDR3 has 18 residues. The trim removed 0 bases at V and 2 bases at J, leaving 9 bases unmatched. The germline V gene has CDR1 SGHRS and CDR2 YFSETQ. CDR3 bases: TGCGCCAGCAGCTTGGGACGGAGCGGGAGGATCGCCTACAATGAGCAGTTCTTC. Its translation: CASSLGRSGRIAYNEQFF. Full variable domain (remainder filled in from reference TRBV5-1 and TRBJ2-1): KAGVTQTPRYLIKTRGQQVTLSCSPISGHRSVSWYQQTPGQGLQFLFEYFSETQRNKGNFPGRFSGRQFSNSRSEMNVSTLELGDSALYLCASSLGRSGRIAYNEQFFGPGTRLTVL.

This CDR3 is CASSLVSGVTGELFF. As DNA, the CDR3 is TGTGCCAGCAGCTTGGTTTCGGGAGTCACCGGGGAGCTGTTTTTT. The chain joins TRBV11-2 to TRBJ2-2, with a possible D match to TRBD2 (6 bases). The CDR3 consists of 15 residues. Between the trimmed V and J ends, which lost 3 bases and 4 bases, there was a span of 12 bases. CDR1 is SGHAT, CDR2 FQNNGV, per germline. Full variable domain (missing parts from reference TRBV11-2 and TRBJ2-2): EAGVAQSPRYKIIEKRQSVAFWCNPISGHATLYWYQQILGQGPKLLIQFQNNGVVDDSQLPKDRFSAERLKGVDSTLKIQPAKLEDSAVYLCASSLVSGVTGELFFGEGSRLTVL.

The CDR3 region is CASTRTGGNTIYF. The CDR3 DNA sequence: TGTGCCAGCACCCGGACAGGAGGAAACACCATATATTTT. The chain employs TRBV6-5 and TRBJ1-3; TRBD1 matches at 7 bases. The CDR3 covers 13 residues. V lost 7 bases, J lost 4 bases, and 4 bases stayed unmatched. The V gene's germline CDR1 is MNHEY and CDR2 SVGAGI.